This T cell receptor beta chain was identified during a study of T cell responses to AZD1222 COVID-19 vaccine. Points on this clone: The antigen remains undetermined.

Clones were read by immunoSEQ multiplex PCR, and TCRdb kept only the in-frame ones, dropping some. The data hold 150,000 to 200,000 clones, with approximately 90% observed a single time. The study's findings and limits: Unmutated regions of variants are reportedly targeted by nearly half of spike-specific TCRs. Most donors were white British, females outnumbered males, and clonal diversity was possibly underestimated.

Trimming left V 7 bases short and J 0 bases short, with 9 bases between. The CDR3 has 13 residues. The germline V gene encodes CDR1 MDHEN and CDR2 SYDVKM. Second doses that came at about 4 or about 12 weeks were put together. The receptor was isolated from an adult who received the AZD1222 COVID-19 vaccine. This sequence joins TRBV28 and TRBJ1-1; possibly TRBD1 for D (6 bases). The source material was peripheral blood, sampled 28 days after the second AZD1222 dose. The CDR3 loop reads CASTGGMNTEAFF. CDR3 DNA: TGTGCCAGCACCGGGGGCATGAACACTGAAGCTTTCTTT.